The 14 T cell receptor beta chains below come from one sample, sequenced in a study of cytomegalovirus exposure and HLA in healthy donors. 60 Vbeta and 13 Jbeta primers were used in PCR. Some clones are missing from TCRdb's copy, which holds only in-frame ones; the method was immunoSEQ multiplex PCR. Altogether roughly 300,000 clones are present, around 86% being singletons, with the ten largest covering 3.5% to 4%. The specimen sequenced was PBMCs. The source of these receptors is a man aged 35 to 55 in good health and CMV-seropositive.

The rearrangement uses TRBV5-1 and TRBJ2-1, with 10 bases lining up with TRBD2. There are 15 residues in the CDR3. Germline lookup yields CDR1 SGHRS and CDR2 YFSETQ. Trimming took 0 bases from V and 8 from J; bases not matched to a gene: 5. CDR3 DNA sequence: TGCGCCAGCAGCTTGGGGCGGACTAGCGGACATGAGCAGTTCTTC. The encoded protein is CASSLGRTSGHEQFF.

The V and J genes are TRBV18 and TRBJ1-2; 11 bases map to TRBD1. The V segment lost 4 bases and the J segment 6 bases; nucleotides outside the gene matches: 7. Germline CDR1 is KGHSH and CDR2 is LQKENI. The CDR3 extends over 15 amino acids. The CDR3 sequence is CASSRPGTGGDGYTF. DNA for the CDR3: TGTGCCAGCTCACGTCCCGGGACAGGGGGTGATGGCTACACCTTC.

The chain recombines TRBV4-2 with TRBJ2-1; 8 nucleotides align to TRBD2. Germline trimming cut 0 bases from V and 6 bases from J; bases unmatched to any gene: 7. Germline lookup yields CDR1 LGHNA and CDR2 YNFKEQ. The CDR3 has 16 residues. The CDR3 coding sequence is TGTGCCAGCAGCCAAGACTGGGCCCTAGCGGGCAATGAGCAGTTCTTC. It translates to CASSQDWALAGNEQFF.

This clone was seen once. The CDR3 protein is CASRRWTDEQYF. DNA of the CDR3: TGTGCCAGCAGGCGGTGGACAGACGAGCAGTACTTC. This chain links TRBV2 with TRBJ2-5; TRBD1 might be the D (6 bases). The DNA end favors TRBJ2-7, so the J call may be wrong. Germline CDR1 SNHLY, CDR2 FYNNEI. This CDR3 has 12 residues.

The table lists this clone with a few counts. The genes are TRBV28 and TRBJ2-5; D might be TRBD1 (7 bases). V lost 5 bases and J 6 bases, leaving 25 bases between the germline ends. The CDR3 spans 17 residues. Germline CDR1 MDHEN, CDR2 SYDVKM. The CDR3 spells CASSPGGSGGGKQTQYF. CDR3 bases: TGTGCCAGCAGTCCAGGTGGGAGTGGAGGGGGCAAGCAGACCCAGTACTTC.

The J gene is TRBJ2-5, the V gene TRBV29-1; D is possibly TRBD1 (6 bases). The CDR3 spans 12 residues. Germline V gene sequence: CDR1 SQVTM, CDR2 ANQGSEA. V lost 6 bases and J lost 0, with 8 bases in between. The CDR3 sequence: CSVGDNQETQYF. CDR3 sequence (DNA): TGCAGCGTCGGGGACAACCAAGAGACCCAGTACTTC.

This chain connects TRBV7-9 to TRBJ1-5; D gene ambiguous. V was pared by 5 bases and J by 2 bases, with 10 bases between. This CDR3 is 14 amino acids long. Looked up from germline, CDR1 is SEHNR and CDR2 is FQNEAQ (reference sequence). The CDR3: CASSADGGNQPQHF. The CDR3 nucleotides read TGTGCCAGCAGCGCCGACGGGGGCAATCAGCCCCAGCATTTT.

The chain combines TRBV27 with TRBJ1-1, with 10 bases aligning to TRBD1. Germline V gives CDR1 MNHEY, CDR2 SMNVEV (reference sequence). This CDR3 comprises 17 residues. V was clipped by 5 bases and J by 4 bases; unmatched bases: 13. CDR3 sequence: CASSPTHRDRGVTEAFF. The CDR3 DNA is TGTGCCAGCAGTCCTACCCACCGGGACAGGGGAGTCACTGAAGCTTTCTTT.

The gene calls are TRBV2 and TRBJ2-7; the match to TRBD2 covers 8 bases. The germline CDR1 and CDR2 sequences are SNHLY and FYNNEI. V shed 8 bases, J shed 1 base, and the junction held 4 bases outside the gene matches. CDR3 length: 13 residues. CDR3 region: CASGLAGSYEQYF. For the CDR3, the DNA is TGTGCCAGCGGCTTAGCGGGGTCCTACGAGCAGTACTTC. The full variable domain, completed using reference TRBV2 and TRBJ2-7, is EPEVTQTPSHQVTQMGQEVILRCVPISNHLYFYWYRQILGQKVEFLVSFYNNEISEKSEIFDDQFSVERPDGSNFTLKIRSTKLEDSAMYFCASGLAGSYEQYFGPGTRLTVT.

The chain is built from TRBV11-1 and TRBJ2-1; D unclear. The germline CDR1 and CDR2 sequences are SGHAT and FQDESV (reference sequence). This CDR3 has 13 residues. The V and J ends lost 5 bases and 4 bases respectively, with 9 bases between them. CDR3 in DNA: TGTGCCAGCAGCCCCTATCGGTACAATGAGCAGTTCTTC. Translation: CASSPYRYNEQFF.

The rearrangement links TRBV18 to TRBJ2-7, with 7 bases aligning to TRBD1. Germline trimming cut 4 bases from V and 3 bases from J; bases unmatched to any gene: 3. In germline, CDR1 is KGHSH, CDR2 LQKENI. The CDR3 has 13 amino acids. CDR3 sequence reads: CASSLGQDYEQYF. The CDR3 DNA is TGTGCCAGCTCACTAGGACAGGACTACGAGCAGTACTTC. The complete variable domain, with remaining parts taken from reference TRBV18 and TRBJ2-7, reads NAGVMQNPRHLVRRRGQEARLRCSPMKGHSHVYWYRQLPEEGLKFMVYLQKENIIDESGMPKERFSAEFPKEGPSILRIQQVVRGDSAAYFCASSLGQDYEQYFGPGTRLTVT.

Remarks on this clone: At the DNA level, this CDR3 is encoded by other sequences in the same sample as well. The chain couples TRBV5-1 to TRBJ1-1; D unclear. Germline CDR1 is SGHRS and CDR2 is YFSETQ. The germline V and J ends were trimmed by 4 bases and 4 bases, with 11 bases remaining between them. This CDR3 has 13 residues. The CDR3 sequence is CASSMRGFTEAFF. CDR3 in DNA: TGCGCCAGCAGCATGAGAGGATTCACTGAAGCTTTCTTT. The whole variable domain, filled in from reference TRBV5-1 and TRBJ1-1, reads KAGVTQTPRYLIKTRGQQVTLSCSPISGHRSVSWYQQTPGQGLQFLFEYFSETQRNKGNFPGRFSGRQFSNSRSEMNVSTLELGDSALYLCASSMRGFTEAFFGQGTRLTVV.

V and J are TRBV9 and TRBJ1-1, with a weak D call TRBD1 (5 bases). The CDR3 loop spans 15 amino acids. Trimming cost V 2 bases and J 0 bases, with 11 bases left between them. Germline V gene lookup returns CDR1 SGDLS and CDR2 YYNGEE. The CDR3 DNA reads TGTGCCAGCAGCGTTGGGGCAGCAGTGAACACTGAAGCTTTCTTT. It yields the protein CASSVGAAVNTEAFF.

The V gene is TRBV14, the J gene TRBJ2-2; 8 bases align to TRBD1. Germline values: CDR1 SGHDN, CDR2 FVKESK. This CDR3 contains 15 residues. Unmatched junction bases numbered 5, after V lost 4 bases and J lost 4 bases. CDR3 amino acids: CASSPQGAGTGELFF. The CDR3 DNA reads as TGTGCCAGCAGCCCTCAGGGGGCAGGCACCGGGGAGCTGTTTTTT. The variable domain in full, completed from reference TRBV14 and TRBJ2-2, reads EAGVTQFPSHSVIEKGQTVTLRCDPISGHDNLYWYRRVMGKEIKFLLHFVKESKQDESGMPNNRFLAERTGGTYSTLKVQPAELEDSGVYFCASSPQGAGTGELFFGEGSRLTVL.